These T cell receptor beta chains were read from a single sample in a study of blood T cell repertoires in COVID-19. Generated by immunoSEQ multiplex PCR, the TCRdb table keeps only in-frame clones and is missing some. In the table there are a few hundred thousand clones, 91% of which are singletons. The sequenced sample was PBMCs or T cells enriched from blood (not recorded which). All receptors derive from a human donor in a cohort exposed to, infected with or recovered from COVID-19 (not recorded which). The donor label of this sample is uncertain. Both conserved end residues are part of each CDR3. Each record gives: V gene, J gene, D gene, clone size, CDR3 protein, CDR3 DNA. D genes are given only for firm matches. Clone size appears in some rows only: once, few, many, or a class for an expanded clone.

TRBV4-1	TRBJ1-2	NA	NA	CASSQPLTLSYGYTF	TGCGCCAGCAGCCAACCGCTTACTCTCTCCTATGGCTACACCTTC
TRBV27	TRBJ2-2	NA	NA	CASSWGGQGELFF	TGTGCCAGCAGTTGGGGGGGACAAGGGGAGCTGTTTTTT
TRBV19	TRBJ1-5	TRBD1	NA	CASSIVAQGGNQPQHF	TGTGCCAGTAGTATAGTCGCCCAGGGGGGCAATCAGCCCCAGCATTTT
TRBV5-1	TRBJ2-2	NA	few	CASSLIVLNTGELFF	TGCGCCAGCAGCTTGATCGTTTTGAACACCGGGGAGCTGTTTTTT
TRBV5-1	TRBJ2-5	NA	NA	CASSLTRVFAETQYF	TGCGCCAGCAGCTTGACCAGGGTGTTTGCGGAGACCCAGTACTTC
TRBV6-6	TRBJ1-1	NA	NA	CASSYSKSLNTEAFF	TGTGCCAGCAGTTACTCCAAGAGCTTGAACACTGAAGCTTTCTTT
TRBV5-4	TRBJ1-5	TRBD1	NA	CASSSDRVGYQPQHF	TGTGCCAGCAGTTCTGACAGGGTTGGTTATCAGCCCCAGCATTTT
TRBV12-5	TRBJ1-5	TRBD1	NA	CASGSGQGALSNQPQHF	TGTGCTAGTGGATCTGGACAGGGGGCTCTTAGCAATCAGCCCCAGCATTTT
TRBV7-9	TRBJ1-4	NA	once	CASSPGWRGTNEKLFF	TGTGCCAGCAGCCCCGGGTGGAGGGGAACTAATGAAAAACTGTTTTTT
TRBV2	TRBJ1-2	TRBD1	NA	CASSEQGANYGYTF	TGTGCCAGCAGTGAACAGGGGGCAAATTATGGCTACACCTTC
TRBV5-1	TRBJ2-5	TRBD2	NA	CASSLGAASREGTQYF	TGCGCCAGCAGCTTGGGGGCAGCTTCCAGGGAGGGGACCCAGTACTTC
TRBV18	TRBJ2-1	TRBD2	NA	CASSPRLAGNTNEQFF	TGTGCCAGCTCACCAAGACTAGCGGGCAACACCAATGAGCAGTTCTTC
TRBV19	TRBJ2-3	NA	NA	CASSNPWRGEGTDTQYF	TGTGCCAGTAGTAACCCCTGGAGGGGGGAGGGGACAGATACGCAGTATTTT
TRBV20-1	TRBJ2-7	TRBD1	NA	CSASPQGAYEQYF	TGCAGTGCTAGTCCACAGGGGGCTTACGAGCAGTACTTC